This T cell receptor beta chain originates from a study of blood T cells in healthy people across ages. Notes on the study in general: Roughly linear declines in TCR beta diversity per million T cells occurred with age. Higher diversity, along with more naive CD4+ cells, distinguished long-lived donors from aged donors.

With regard to this clonotype: What it binds is unknown.

Trimming stripped 6 bases from V and 4 bases from J, with 17 bases between. Per germline, CDR1 SNHLY and CDR2 FYNNEI. CDR3 length: 15 residues. It was with a sample-barcoded 5' primer and a J-beta primer mix that a second PCR of about 6 to 12 cycles was run. TCRdb reprocessed the 5' RACE reads with MiXCR, giving one entry per CDR3 protein. This repertoire shows about 930,000 distinct CDR3 sequences, about 27% found once; its top ten account for roughly 10%. These data also featured in a second study, about T cells of mothers and their children. That source notes: With unrelated pairs as the comparison, related mother-child pairs had a slightly higher overlap that was not significant.

Sequenced material: blood. The source is a woman aged 35 to 49 in good health. The J gene is TRBJ2-3, the V gene TRBV2; D is possibly TRBD2 (7 bases). The CDR3 sequence: CASRIQGGKADTQYF. DNA for the CDR3: TGTGCCAGCAGGATACAGGGAGGGAAGGCAGATACGCAGTATTTT.